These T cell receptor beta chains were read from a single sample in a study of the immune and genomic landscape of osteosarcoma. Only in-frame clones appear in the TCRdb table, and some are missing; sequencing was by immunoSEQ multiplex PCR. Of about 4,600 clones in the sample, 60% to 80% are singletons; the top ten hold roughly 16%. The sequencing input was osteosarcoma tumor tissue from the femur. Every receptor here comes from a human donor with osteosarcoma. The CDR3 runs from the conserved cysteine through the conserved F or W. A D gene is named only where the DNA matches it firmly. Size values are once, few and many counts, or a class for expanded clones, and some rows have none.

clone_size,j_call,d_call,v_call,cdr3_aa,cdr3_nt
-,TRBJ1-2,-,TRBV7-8,CASSSTPLYGYTF,TGTGCCAGCAGCTCGACACCTCTCTATGGCTACACCTTC
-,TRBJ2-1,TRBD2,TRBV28,CASSLLGRGNEQFF,TGTGCCAGCAGTTTACTCGGGAGGGGGAATGAGCAGTTCTTC
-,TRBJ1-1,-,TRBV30,CAWSVQVNTEAFF,TGTGCCTGGAGTGTACAAGTGAACACTGAAGCTTTCTTT
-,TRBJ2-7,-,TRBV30,CAWSRQVDEQYF,TGTGCCTGGAGTAGGCAGGTCGACGAGCAGTACTTC
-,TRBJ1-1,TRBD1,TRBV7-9,CASSLGPGGVTEAFF,TGTGCCAGCAGCTTAGGTCCAGGGGGAGTCACTGAAGCTTTCTTT
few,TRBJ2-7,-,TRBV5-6,CASSEIKQYF,TGTGCCAGCAGCGAGATTAAGCAGTACTTC
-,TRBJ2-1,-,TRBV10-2,CASRVTTDEQFF,TGCGCCAGCAGGGTGACCACGGATGAGCAGTTCTTC
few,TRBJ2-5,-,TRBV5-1,CASSLGRGGYQETQYF,TGCGCCAGCAGCTTGGGCAGAGGGGGTTACCAAGAGACCCAGTACTTC
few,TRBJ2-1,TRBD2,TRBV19,CASSPRTSGLNEQFF,TGTGCCAGTAGTCCCAGGACTAGCGGTCTCAATGAGCAGTTCTTC
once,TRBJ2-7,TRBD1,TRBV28,CASRPNTGAYEQYF,TGTGCCAGCCGCCCTAACACAGGGGCCTACGAGCAGTACTTC
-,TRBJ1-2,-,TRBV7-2,CASSFEAIYGYTF,TGTGCCAGCAGCTTTGAGGCCATCTATGGCTACACCTTC